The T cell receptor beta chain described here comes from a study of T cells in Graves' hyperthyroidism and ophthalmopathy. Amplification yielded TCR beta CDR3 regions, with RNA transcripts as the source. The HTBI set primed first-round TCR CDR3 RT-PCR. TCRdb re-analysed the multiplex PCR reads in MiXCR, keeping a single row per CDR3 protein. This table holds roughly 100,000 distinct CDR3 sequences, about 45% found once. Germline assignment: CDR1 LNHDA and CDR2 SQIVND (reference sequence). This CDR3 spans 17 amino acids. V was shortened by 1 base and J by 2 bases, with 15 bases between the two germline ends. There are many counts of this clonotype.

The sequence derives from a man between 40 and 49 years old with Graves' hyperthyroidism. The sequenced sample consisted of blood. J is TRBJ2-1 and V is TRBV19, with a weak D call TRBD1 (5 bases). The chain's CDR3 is CASSIAPRQIPYNEQFF. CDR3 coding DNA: TGTGCCAGTAGTATAGCCCCCCGACAGATCCCCTACAATGAGCAGTTCTTC.